Each of the 10 T cell receptor beta chains below was sequenced from the same sample in a study of regulatory T cells in long-lasting Graves disease. The authors built TCR beta libraries using iRepertoire HTBI primers and Arm-PCR of CDR3 regions. One entry per CDR3 protein, called by TCRdb with MiXCR from the multiplex PCR reads. The sample records roughly 490,000 distinct CDR3 sequences, about 20% being singletons. Time point noted: persistent/refractory GD, antithyroid drugs over 5 years with positive TRAb. PBMC-extracted RNA yielded the TCR library. The starting material was peripheral blood mononuclear cells (PBMCs), obtained when the disease was refractory, from a patient treated with antithyroid drugs. The receptors here all came from a female donor with Graves disease.

J is TRBJ2-2 and V is TRBV6-9, with D perhaps being TRBD1 or TRBD2 (5 bases each). The CDR3 runs to 14 residues. CDR1 MNHGY and CDR2 SVAAGI come from the germline V gene. V was pared by 2 bases and J by 6 bases, with 10 bases between. In nucleotides, the CDR3 is TGTGCCAGCAGTTATGTCGGGGCGTCCGGGGAGCTGTTTTTT. Translated, it gives CASSYVGASGELFF.

As regards this clonotype: Since a far larger clone is one base different, this is likely a read error. The rearrangement uses TRBV2 and TRBJ2-7; D perhaps matches TRBD2 (5 bases). Germline V lookup: CDR1 SNHLY, CDR2 FYNNEI. CDR3 length: 14 amino acids. Here the CDR3 DNA reads TGTGCCAGCAGTGCAATCGGGGTGAGCTATGGCCACACCTTC. Its protein product is CASSAIGVSYGHTF.

This clonotype was detected ten times or more. The chain employs TRBV27 and TRBJ1-2, with D perhaps matching TRBD1 (6 bases). CDR3 length equals 18 residues. The V gene's germline CDR1 is MNHEY and CDR2 SMNVEV (reference sequence). The germline V and J ends were trimmed by 4 bases and 4 bases, with 25 bases remaining between them. Written as DNA, the CDR3 is TGTGCCAGCAGTTCTAGGCTTCGGGACACCTCCGCTCGCTATGGCTACACCTTC. As protein: CASSSRLRDTSARYGYTF.

This clonotype was counted at least ten times. The CDR3 sequence: CASSFSTSGDYGYTF. The CDR3 bases are TGTGCCAGCAGCTTCTCTACCTCAGGGGACTATGGCTACACCTTC. V gene TRBV7-2 combines with J gene TRBJ1-2, with TRBD1 as a possible D gene (6 bases). The CDR3 is 15 amino acids. Trimming cost V 3 bases and J 3 bases, with 14 bases left between them. Germline assignment: CDR1 SGHTA and CDR2 FQGNSA.

This chain links TRBV4-3 with TRBJ1-2; D might be TRBD1 (6 bases). Trimming cost V 0 bases and J 0 bases, with 8 bases left between them. CDR3 size: 15 residues. Germline CDR1 and CDR2: LGHNA and YSLEER. DNA of the CDR3: TGCGCCAGCAGCCAAGACAGGGGAACTAACTATGGCTACACCTTC. This encodes CASSQDRGTNYGYTF.

This clonotype showed up just a few times. The chain employs TRBV11-2 and TRBJ1-1, with 10 bases matching TRBD1. The CDR3 spans 17 residues. CDR1 and CDR2 from the germline V gene are SGHAT and FQNNGV. With V trimmed by 3 bases and J by 5 bases, 12 bases remained unmatched. The CDR3 here is CASSLLRDRGSRTEAFF. The CDR3 DNA reads as TGTGCCAGCAGCTTGCTCCGGGACAGGGGTTCGAGGACTGAAGCTTTCTTT.

This clonotype was counted between two and nine times. The rearrangement joins TRBV30 to TRBJ1-2, with 11 bases aligning to TRBD1. The V gene end was trimmed by 4 bases and the J gene end by 7 bases; junction bases not matched to a gene: 5. In germline, CDR1 is GTSNPN, CDR2 SVGIG (reference sequence). This CDR3 has 13 residues. As DNA, the CDR3 is TGTGCCTGGAATGGACAGGGGGCAGGTGGCTACACCTTC. It codes for CAWNGQGAGGYTF.

Only a few counts were recorded for this clonotype. J is TRBJ2-2 and V is TRBV4-1, with D hard to call. CDR1 and CDR2 from the germline V gene are MGHRA and YSYEKL. This CDR3 has 12 amino acids. The V and J ends lost 0 bases and 7 bases respectively, with 3 bases between them. CDR3 amino acids: CASSQEGGELFF. The CDR3 coding sequence is TGCGCCAGCAGCCAAGAAGGCGGGGAGCTGTTTTTT.

In its sample, this clonotype was seen a few times. The rearrangement uses TRBV27 and TRBJ1-4; D remains ambiguous. Germline CDR1 is MNHEY and CDR2 is SMNVEV (reference sequence). This CDR3 is built from 15 residues. Deletions cut 4 bases from V and 1 base from J, with 10 bases between. DNA of the CDR3: TGTGCCAGCAGTTACGGCGGGGAAACTAATGAAAAACTGTTTTTT. This codes for CASSYGGETNEKLFF.

This clonotype was counted many times. J is TRBJ2-7 and V is TRBV7-6; D is ambiguous. Germline loops: CDR1 SGHVS, CDR2 FNYEAQ. V was shortened by 2 bases and J by 2 bases, with 10 bases between the two germline ends. CDR3 length: 14 residues. As DNA, the CDR3 is TGTGCCAGCAGCTTACGTGAATCGACCTACGAGCAGTACTTC. Translation gives CASSLRESTYEQYF.